A single sample gave rise to the 5 T cell receptor beta chains below, sequenced in a study of OX40 agonist ivuxolimab in advanced cancers. TCRdb keeps only in-frame clones here, not all; method: immunoSEQ multiplex PCR. This table has just under 45,000 clones, 80% appearing once. The sample here was CD4+ or CD8+ T cells sorted from blood, taken in a trial of the OX40 agonist ivuxolimab. These receptors originate from an adult with an advanced solid tumor such as melanoma, head and neck, liver or kidney cancer.

The chain employs TRBV4-3 and TRBJ1-1; TRBD1 might be the D (5 bases). CDR3 size: 15 residues. Trimming shortened V by 3 bases and J by 1 base, and 12 bases separated the two germline ends. Germline values: CDR1 LGHNA, CDR2 YSLEER. CDR3 nucleotide sequence: TGCGCCAGCAGCCACCTGGGGACGTCGAACACTGAAGCTTTCTTT. Amino acid sequence: CASSHLGTSNTEAFF.

V usage is TRBV28 and J usage is TRBJ1-1; 8 nucleotides match TRBD1. Germline assignment: CDR1 MDHEN and CDR2 SYDVKM. The junction had 4 bases not matched to a gene; V was cut back by 2 bases and J by 2 bases. This CDR3 comprises 15 residues. For the CDR3, the DNA is TGTGCCAGCAGTTTAATTGGGACAGGTAACACTGAAGCTTTCTTT. Amino acids: CASSLIGTGNTEAFF.

This chain links TRBV29-1 with TRBJ1-1; possible D gene TRBD1, 5 bases. The CDR3 runs 14 residues. Trimming removed 7 bases from V and 6 bases from J, with 21 bases in between. Germline loops: CDR1 SQVTM, CDR2 ANQGSEA. CDR3 bases: TGCAGCGGCATACCTCACGAGGGACTCGCTGAAGCTTTCTTT. Protein sequence: CSGIPHEGLAEAFF.

Notes on this clone: A read error may account for a junction end that differs from germline. The V and J genes are TRBV10-3 and TRBJ2-5; D might be TRBD1 (5 bases). The CDR3 has 15 residues. The germline gives CDR1 ENHRY, CDR2 SYGVKD. This chain's CDR3 is CAISEKGPKVESQYF. In nucleotides, the CDR3 is TGTGCCATCAGTGAAAAGGGGCCAAAGGTAGAGTCCCAGTACTTC.

V gene TRBV29-1 combines with J gene TRBJ1-1; 8 nucleotides agree with TRBD1. Trimming cost V 7 bases and J 0 bases; bases outside gene matches: 4. CDR1 is SQVTM, CDR2 ANQGSEA, per germline. This CDR3 is built from 13 residues. For the CDR3, the DNA is TGCAGCGCCTGGACAGGGATGAACACTGAAGCTTTCTTT. Encoded protein: CSAWTGMNTEAFF.